This TCR beta chain was found in a study of neoadjuvant nivolumab and ipilimumab in lung cancer. Regarding the study as a whole: Only two of four nivolumab-treated tumors gained richness and clonality by surgery. TCR richness and clonality were higher in tumors than adjacent uninvolved lung.

The method was immunoSEQ multiplex PCR; TCRdb's version includes in-frame clones alone and lacks a portion of them. The sample lists 30,000 to 35,000 clones, over 75% occurring once. In this sample, this clone turned up once. Its antigen remains unidentified. From germline, CDR1 is SGHVS and CDR2 FQNEAQ. Trimming left V 5 bases short and J 0 bases short, with 2 bases between. The CDR3 length is 11 residues. This sequence was found in an adult with non-small cell lung cancer. This sample comprised peripheral blood, obtained after neoadjuvant nivolumab, alone or with ipilimumab, at or shortly before surgery. The chain uses TRBV7-8 and TRBJ2-7; D remains unclear. CDR3 sequence: CASSHSYEQYF. CDR3 sequence (DNA): TGTGCCAGCAGCCACTCCTACGAGCAGTACTTC. The full variable domain, rest sourced from reference TRBV7-8 and TRBJ2-7, is GAGVSQSPRYKVAKRGQDVALRCDPISGHVSLFWYQQALGQGPEFLTYFQNEAQLDKSGLPSDRFFAERPEGSVSTLKIQRTQQEDSAVYLCASSHSYEQYFGPGTRLTVT.